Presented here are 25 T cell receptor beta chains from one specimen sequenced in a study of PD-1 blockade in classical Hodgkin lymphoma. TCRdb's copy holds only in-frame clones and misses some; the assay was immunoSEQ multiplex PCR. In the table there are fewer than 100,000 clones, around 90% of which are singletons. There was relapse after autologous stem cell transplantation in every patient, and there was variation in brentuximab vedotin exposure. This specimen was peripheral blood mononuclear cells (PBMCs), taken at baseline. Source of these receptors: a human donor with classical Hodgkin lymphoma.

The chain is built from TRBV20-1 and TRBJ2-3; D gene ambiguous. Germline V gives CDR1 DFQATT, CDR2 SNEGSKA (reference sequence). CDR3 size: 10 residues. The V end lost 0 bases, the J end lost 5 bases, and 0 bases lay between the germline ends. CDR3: CSAREDTQYF. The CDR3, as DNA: TGCAGTGCTAGAGAAGATACGCAGTATTTT.

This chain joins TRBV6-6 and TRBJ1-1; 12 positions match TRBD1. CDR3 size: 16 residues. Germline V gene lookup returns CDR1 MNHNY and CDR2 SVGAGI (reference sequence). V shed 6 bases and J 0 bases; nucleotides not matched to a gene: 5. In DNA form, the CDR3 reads TGTGCCAGCAGGGGACAGGGGGCGGGTATGAACACTGAAGCTTTCTTT. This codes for CASRGQGAGMNTEAFF.

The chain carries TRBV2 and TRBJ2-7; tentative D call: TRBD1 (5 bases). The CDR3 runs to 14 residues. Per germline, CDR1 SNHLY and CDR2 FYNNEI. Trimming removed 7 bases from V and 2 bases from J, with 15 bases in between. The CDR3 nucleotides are TGTGCCAGCATCCTCACAGGTCCCGCCTACGAGCAGTACTTC. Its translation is CASILTGPAYEQYF. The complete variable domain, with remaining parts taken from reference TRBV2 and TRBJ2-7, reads EPEVTQTPSHQVTQMGQEVILRCVPISNHLYFYWYRQILGQKVEFLVSFYNNEISEKSEIFDDQFSVERPDGSNFTLKIRSTKLEDSAMYFCASILTGPAYEQYFGPGTRLTVT.

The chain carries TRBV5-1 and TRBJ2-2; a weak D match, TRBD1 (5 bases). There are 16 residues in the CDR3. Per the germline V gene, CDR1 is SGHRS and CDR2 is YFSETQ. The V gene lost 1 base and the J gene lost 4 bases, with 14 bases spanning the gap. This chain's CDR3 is CASSLSQGRSTGELFF. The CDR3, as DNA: TGCGCCAGCAGCTTGTCGCAGGGCCGGAGCACCGGGGAGCTGTTTTTT.

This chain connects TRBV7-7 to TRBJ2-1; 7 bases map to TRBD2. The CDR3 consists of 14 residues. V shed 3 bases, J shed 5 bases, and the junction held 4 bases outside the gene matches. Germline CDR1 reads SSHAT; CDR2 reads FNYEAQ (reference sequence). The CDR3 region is CASSLGLADNEQFF. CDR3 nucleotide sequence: TGTGCCAGCAGCTTGGGTCTAGCGGACAATGAGCAGTTCTTC.

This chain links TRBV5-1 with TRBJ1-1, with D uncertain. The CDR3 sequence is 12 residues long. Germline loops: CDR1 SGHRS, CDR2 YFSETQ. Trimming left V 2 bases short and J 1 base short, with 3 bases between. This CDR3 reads CASSFQNTEAFF. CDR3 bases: TGCGCCAGCAGCTTCCAGAACACTGAAGCTTTCTTT.

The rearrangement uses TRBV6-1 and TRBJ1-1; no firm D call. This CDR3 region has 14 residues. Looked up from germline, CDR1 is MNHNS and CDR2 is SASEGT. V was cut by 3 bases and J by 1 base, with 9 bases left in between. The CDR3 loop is CASSEGRKNTEAFF. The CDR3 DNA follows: TGTGCCAGCAGTGAGGGCAGGAAGAACACTGAAGCTTTCTTT.

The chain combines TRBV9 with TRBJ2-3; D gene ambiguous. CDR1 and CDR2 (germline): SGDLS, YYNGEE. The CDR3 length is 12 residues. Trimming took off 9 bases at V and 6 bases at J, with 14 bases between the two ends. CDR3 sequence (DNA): TGTGCCACCCTCCCGTTTTCCGATACGCAGTATTTT. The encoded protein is CATLPFSDTQYF.

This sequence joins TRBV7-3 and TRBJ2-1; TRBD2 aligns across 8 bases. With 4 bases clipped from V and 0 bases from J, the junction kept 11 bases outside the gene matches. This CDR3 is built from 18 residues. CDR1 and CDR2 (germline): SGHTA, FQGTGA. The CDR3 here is CASSSPRGSGSSYNEQFF. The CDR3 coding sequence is TGTGCCAGCAGCTCCCCCCGGGGAAGCGGGAGCTCCTACAATGAGCAGTTCTTC.

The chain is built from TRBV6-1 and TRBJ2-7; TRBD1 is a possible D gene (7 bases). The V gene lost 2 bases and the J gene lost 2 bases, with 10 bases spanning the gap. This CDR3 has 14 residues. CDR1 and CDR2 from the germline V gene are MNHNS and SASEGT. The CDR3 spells CASSEPRGAYEQYF. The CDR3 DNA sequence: TGTGCCAGCAGTGAACCCAGGGGGGCCTACGAGCAGTACTTC.

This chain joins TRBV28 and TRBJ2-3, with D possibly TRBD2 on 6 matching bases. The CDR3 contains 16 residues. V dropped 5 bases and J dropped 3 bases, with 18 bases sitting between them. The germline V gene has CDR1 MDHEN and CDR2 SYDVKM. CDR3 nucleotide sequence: TGTGCCAGCAGTGCCCCCGCTAGCGAGATTACAGATACGCAGTATTTT. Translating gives CASSAPASEITDTQYF.

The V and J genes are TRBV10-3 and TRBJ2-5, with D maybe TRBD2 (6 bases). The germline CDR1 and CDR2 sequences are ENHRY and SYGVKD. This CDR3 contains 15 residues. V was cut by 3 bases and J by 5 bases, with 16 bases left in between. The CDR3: CAISEGAGRGETQYF. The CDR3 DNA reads TGTGCCATCAGTGAAGGAGCAGGTCGGGGGGAGACCCAGTACTTC.

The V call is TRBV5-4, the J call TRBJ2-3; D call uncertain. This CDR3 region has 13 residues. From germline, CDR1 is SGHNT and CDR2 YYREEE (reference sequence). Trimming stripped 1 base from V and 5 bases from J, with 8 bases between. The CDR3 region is CASSLQVGDTQYF. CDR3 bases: TGTGCCAGCAGCTTGCAGGTCGGAGATACGCAGTATTTT.

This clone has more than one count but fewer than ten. The CDR3, as DNA: TGTGCCAGCAGTTTATCCCTTAGCTCCTACGAGCAGTACTTC. It specifies CASSLSLSSYEQYF. This sequence joins TRBV27 and TRBJ2-7; D is unclear. Germline V gives CDR1 MNHEY, CDR2 SMNVEV (reference sequence). V gave up 0 bases and J gave up 0 bases, with 6 bases separating them. The CDR3 has 14 residues.

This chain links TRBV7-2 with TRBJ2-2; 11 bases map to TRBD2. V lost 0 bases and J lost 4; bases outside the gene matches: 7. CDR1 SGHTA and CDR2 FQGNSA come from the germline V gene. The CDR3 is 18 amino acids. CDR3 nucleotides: TGTGCCAGCAGCTTAGCCCCCGGACTAGCGGGCCCCACCGGGGAGCTGTTTTTT. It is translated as CASSLAPGLAGPTGELFF.

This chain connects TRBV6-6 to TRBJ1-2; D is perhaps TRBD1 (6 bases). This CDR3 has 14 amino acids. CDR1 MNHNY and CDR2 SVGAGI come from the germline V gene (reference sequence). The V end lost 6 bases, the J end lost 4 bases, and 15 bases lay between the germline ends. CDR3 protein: CASSRGLGSYGYTF. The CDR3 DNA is TGTGCCAGCAGCCGGGGGCTTGGGAGCTATGGCTACACCTTC.

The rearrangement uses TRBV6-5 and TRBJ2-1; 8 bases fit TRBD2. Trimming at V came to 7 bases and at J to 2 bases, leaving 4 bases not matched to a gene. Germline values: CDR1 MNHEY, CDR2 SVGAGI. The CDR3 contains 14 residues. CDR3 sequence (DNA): TGTGCCAGCAATACGGGAGGGCCCTACAATGAGCAGTTCTTC. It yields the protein CASNTGGPYNEQFF.

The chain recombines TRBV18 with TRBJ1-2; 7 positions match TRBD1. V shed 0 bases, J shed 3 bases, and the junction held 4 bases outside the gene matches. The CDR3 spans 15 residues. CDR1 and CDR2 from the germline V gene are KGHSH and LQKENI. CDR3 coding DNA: TGTGCCAGCTCACCACCATTCGGGACAGACTATGGCTACACCTTC. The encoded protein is CASSPPFGTDYGYTF. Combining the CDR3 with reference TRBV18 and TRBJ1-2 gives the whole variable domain NAGVMQNPRHLVRRRGQEARLRCSPMKGHSHVYWYRQLPEEGLKFMVYLQKENIIDESGMPKERFSAEFPKEGPSILRIQQVVRGDSAAYFCASSPPFGTDYGYTFGSGTRLTVV.

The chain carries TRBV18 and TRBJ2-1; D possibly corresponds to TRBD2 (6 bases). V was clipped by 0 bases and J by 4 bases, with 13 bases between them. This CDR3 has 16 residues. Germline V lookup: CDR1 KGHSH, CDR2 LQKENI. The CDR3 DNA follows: TGTGCCAGCTCACCACCGGTACAGCGGGTATACAATGAGCAGTTCTTC. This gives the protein CASSPPVQRVYNEQFF.

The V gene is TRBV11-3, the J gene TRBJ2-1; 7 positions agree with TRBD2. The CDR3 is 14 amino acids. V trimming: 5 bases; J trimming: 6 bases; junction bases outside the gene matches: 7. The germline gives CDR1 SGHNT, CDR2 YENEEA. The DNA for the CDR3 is TGTGCCAGCAGCCCACCCTCGGGAGGCAATGAGCAGTTCTTC. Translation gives CASSPPSGGNEQFF.

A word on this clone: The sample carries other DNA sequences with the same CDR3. The CDR3 coding sequence is TGTGCCAGCAGTTTACCCACTTACGAGCAGTACTTC. Translation: CASSLPTYEQYF. The rearrangement links TRBV28 to TRBJ2-7, with D hard to call. This CDR3 comprises 12 residues. CDR1 is MDHEN, CDR2 SYDVKM, per germline. Trimming took off 2 bases at V and 4 bases at J, with 6 bases between the two ends. The variable domain in full, with the rest retrieved from reference TRBV28 and TRBJ2-7, is DVKVTQSSRYLVKRTGEKVFLECVQDMDHENMFWYRQDPGLGLRLIYFSYDVKMKEKGDIPEGYSVSREKKERFSLILESASTNQTSMYLCASSLPTYEQYFGPGTRLTVT.

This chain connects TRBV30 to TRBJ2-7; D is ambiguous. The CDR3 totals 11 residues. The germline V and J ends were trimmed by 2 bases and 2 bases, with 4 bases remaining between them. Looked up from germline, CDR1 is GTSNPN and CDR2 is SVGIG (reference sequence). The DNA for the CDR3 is TGTGCCTGGAGTACTACCTACGAGCAGTACTTC. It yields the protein CAWSTTYEQYF.

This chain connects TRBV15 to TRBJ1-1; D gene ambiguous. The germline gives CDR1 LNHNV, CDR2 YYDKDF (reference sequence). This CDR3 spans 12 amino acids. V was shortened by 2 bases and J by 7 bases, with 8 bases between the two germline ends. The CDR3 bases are TGTGCCACCAGCAGAAACCGCGATGAAGCTTTCTTT. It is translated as CATSRNRDEAFF.

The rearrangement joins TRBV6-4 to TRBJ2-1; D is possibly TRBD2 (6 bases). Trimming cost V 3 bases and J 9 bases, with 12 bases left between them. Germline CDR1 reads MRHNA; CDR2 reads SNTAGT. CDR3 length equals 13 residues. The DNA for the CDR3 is TGTGCCAGCAGTGAGGACTATTTTGGTGAGCAGTTCTTC. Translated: CASSEDYFGEQFF.

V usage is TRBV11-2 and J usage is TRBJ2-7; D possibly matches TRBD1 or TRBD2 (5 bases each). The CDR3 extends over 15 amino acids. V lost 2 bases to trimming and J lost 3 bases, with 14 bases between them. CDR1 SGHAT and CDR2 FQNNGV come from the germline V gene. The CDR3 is CASSLNPGTYYEQYF. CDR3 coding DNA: TGTGCCAGCAGCTTAAACCCCGGGACCTACTACGAGCAGTACTTC. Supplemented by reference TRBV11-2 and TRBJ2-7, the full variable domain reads EAGVAQSPRYKIIEKRQSVAFWCNPISGHATLYWYQQILGQGPKLLIQFQNNGVVDDSQLPKDRFSAERLKGVDSTLKIQPAKLEDSAVYLCASSLNPGTYYEQYFGPGTRLTVT.